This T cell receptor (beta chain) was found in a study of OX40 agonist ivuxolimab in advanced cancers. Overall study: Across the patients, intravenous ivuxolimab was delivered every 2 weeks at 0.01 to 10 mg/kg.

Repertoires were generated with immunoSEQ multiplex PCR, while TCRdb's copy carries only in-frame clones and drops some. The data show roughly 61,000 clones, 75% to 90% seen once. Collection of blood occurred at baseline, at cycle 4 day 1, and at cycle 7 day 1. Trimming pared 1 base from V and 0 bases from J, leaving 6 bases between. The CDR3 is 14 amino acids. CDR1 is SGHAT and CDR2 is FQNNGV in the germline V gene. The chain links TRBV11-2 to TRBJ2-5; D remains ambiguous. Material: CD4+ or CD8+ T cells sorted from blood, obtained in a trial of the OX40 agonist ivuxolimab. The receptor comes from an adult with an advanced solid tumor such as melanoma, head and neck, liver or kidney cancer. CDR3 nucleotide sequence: TGTGCCAGCAGCTTAGCTATCGACCAAGAGACCCAGTACTTC. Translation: CASSLAIDQETQYF.